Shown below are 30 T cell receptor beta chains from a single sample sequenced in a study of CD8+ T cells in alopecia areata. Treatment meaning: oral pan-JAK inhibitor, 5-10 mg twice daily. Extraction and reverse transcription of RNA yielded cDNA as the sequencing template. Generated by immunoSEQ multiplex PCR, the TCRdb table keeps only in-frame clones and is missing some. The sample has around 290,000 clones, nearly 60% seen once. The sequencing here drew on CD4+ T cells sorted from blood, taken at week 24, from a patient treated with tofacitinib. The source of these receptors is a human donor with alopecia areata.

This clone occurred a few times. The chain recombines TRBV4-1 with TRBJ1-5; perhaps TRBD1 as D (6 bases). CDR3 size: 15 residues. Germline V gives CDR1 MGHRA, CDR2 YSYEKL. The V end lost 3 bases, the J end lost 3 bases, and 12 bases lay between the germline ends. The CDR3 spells CASSHTDRPNQPQHF. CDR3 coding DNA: TGCGCCAGCAGCCATACAGACAGGCCCAATCAGCCCCAGCATTTT.

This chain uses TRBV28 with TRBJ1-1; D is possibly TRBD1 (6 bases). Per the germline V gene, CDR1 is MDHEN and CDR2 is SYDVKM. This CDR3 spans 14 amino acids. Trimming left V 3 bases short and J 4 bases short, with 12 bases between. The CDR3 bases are TGTGCCAGCAGTTTGCAGGGGACGGCCACTGAAGCTTTCTTT. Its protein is CASSLQGTATEAFF.

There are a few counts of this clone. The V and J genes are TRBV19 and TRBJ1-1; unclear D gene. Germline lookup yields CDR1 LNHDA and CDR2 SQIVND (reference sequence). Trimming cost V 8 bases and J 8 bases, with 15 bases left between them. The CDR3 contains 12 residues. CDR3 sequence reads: CASSYLGGEAFF. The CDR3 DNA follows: TGTGCCAGTTCTTACCTAGGAGGGGAAGCTTTCTTT.

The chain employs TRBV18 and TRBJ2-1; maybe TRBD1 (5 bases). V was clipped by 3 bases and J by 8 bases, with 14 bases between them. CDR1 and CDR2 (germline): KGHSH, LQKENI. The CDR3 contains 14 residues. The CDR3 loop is CASSPILGADEQFF. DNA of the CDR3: TGTGCCAGCTCACCGATTCTTGGGGCCGATGAGCAGTTCTTC.

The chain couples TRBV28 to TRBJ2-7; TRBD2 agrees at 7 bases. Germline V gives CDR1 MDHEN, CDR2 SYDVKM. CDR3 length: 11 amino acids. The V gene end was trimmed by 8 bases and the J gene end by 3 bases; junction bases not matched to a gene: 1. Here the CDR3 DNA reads TGTGCCAGCCGGGGGGACTACGAGCAGTACTTC. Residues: CASRGDYEQYF.

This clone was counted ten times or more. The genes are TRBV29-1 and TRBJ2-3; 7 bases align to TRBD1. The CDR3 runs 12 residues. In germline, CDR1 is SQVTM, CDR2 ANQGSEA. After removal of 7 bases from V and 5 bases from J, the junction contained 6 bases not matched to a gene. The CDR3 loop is CSARQGLDTQYF. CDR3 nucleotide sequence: TGCAGCGCACGACAGGGTCTAGATACGCAGTATTTT.

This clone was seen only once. CDR3 amino acids: CAWSGTVRSIYTF. The CDR3 bases are TGTGCCTGGAGTGGGACGGTACGGTCAATCTACACCTTC. The chain couples TRBV30 to TRBJ1-2; D is ambiguous. This CDR3 region has 13 residues. Germline CDR1 reads GTSNPN; CDR2 reads SVGIG (reference sequence). The germline V and J ends were trimmed by 1 base and 10 bases, with 16 bases remaining between them. Supplemented by reference TRBV30 and TRBJ1-2, the full variable domain reads SQTIHQWPATLVQPVGSPLSLECTVEGTSNPNLYWYRQAAGRGLQLLFYSVGIGQISSEVPQNLSASRPQDRQFILSSKKLLLSDSGFYLCAWSGTVRSIYTFGSGTRLTVV.

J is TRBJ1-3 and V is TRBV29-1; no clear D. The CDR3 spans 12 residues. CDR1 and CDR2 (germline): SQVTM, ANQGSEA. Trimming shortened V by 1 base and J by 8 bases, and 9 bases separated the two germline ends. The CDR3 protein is CSVEARTDTIYF. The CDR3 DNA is TGCAGCGTTGAAGCCAGGACGGACACCATATATTTT.

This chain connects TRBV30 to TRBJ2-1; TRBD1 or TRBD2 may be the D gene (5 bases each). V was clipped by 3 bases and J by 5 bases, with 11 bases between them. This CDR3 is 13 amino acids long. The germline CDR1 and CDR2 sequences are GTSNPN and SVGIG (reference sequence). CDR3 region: CAWSSGTDNEQFF. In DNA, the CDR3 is TGTGCCTGGAGCTCCGGGACCGACAATGAGCAGTTCTTC.

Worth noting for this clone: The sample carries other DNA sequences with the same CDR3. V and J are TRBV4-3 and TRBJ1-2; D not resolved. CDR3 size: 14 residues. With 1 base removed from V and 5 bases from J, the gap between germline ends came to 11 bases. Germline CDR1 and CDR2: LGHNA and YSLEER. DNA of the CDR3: TGCGCCAGCAGCCAAGGAGTAGGGATATATGGCTACACCTTC. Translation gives CASSQGVGIYGYTF.

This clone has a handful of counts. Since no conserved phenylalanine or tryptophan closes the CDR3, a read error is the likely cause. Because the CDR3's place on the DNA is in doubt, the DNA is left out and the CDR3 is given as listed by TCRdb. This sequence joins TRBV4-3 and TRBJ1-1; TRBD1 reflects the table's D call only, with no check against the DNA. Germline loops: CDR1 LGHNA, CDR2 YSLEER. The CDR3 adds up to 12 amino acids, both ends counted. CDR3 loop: CASSQDSLTGVD.

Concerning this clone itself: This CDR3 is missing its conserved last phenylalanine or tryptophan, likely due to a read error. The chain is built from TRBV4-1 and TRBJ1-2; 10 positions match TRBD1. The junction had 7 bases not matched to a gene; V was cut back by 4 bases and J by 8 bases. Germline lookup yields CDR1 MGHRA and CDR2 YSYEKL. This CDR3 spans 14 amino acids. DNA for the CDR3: TGCGCCAGCAGCCCCCGGGACAGGGGAAGCGGCTACACCTCC. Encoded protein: CASSPRDRGSGYTS.

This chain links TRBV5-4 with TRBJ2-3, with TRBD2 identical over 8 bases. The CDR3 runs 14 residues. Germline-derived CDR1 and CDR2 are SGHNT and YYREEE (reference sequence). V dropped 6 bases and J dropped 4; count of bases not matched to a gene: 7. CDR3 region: CASNERGRADTQYF. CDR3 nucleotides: TGTGCCAGCAATGAGCGGGGGAGGGCAGATACGCAGTATTTT.

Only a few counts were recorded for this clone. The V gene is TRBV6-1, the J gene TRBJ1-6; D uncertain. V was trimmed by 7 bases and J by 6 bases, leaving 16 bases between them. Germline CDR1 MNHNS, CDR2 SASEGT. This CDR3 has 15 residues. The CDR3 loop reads CASTPEGGLNSPLHF. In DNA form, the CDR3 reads TGTGCCAGCACCCCGGAGGGAGGGCTTAATTCACCCCTCCACTTT.

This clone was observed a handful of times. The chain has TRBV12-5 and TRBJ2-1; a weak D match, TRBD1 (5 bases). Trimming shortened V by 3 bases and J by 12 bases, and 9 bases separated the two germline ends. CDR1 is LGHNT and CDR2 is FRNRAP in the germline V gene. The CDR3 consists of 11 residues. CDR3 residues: CASGLGAGQFF. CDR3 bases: TGTGCTAGTGGTTTAGGGGCAGGGCAGTTCTTC.

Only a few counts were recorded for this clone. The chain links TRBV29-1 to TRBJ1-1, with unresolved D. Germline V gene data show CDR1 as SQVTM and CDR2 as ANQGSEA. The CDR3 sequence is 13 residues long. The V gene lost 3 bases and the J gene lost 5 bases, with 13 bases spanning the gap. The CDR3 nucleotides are TGCAGCGTTGACGGGCGATGGGAGACTGAAGCTTTCTTT. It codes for CSVDGRWETEAFF.

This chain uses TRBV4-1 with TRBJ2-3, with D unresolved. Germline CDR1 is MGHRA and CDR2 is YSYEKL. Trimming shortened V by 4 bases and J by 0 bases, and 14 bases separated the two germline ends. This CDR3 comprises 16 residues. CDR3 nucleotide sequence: TGCGCCAGCAGCCTTGAATCGGCGGTTAGCACAGATACGCAGTATTTT. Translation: CASSLESAVSTDTQYF.

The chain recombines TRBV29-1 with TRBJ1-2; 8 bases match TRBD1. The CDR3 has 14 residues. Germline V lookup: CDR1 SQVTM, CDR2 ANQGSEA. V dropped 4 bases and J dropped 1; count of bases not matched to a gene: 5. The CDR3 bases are TGCAGCGTTGGGGTGGGACAGGTTAACTATGGCTACACCTTC. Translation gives CSVGVGQVNYGYTF.

CDR3 region: CASSSNDRVANVLTF. CDR3 in DNA: TGTGCCAGCAGTAGTAACGACAGGGTGGCCAACGTCCTGACTTTC. The chain uses TRBV6-5 and TRBJ2-6; 7 bases are shared with TRBD1. Germline V lookup: CDR1 MNHEY, CDR2 SVGAGI. V was pared by 5 bases and J by 6 bases, with 7 bases of the junction left unmatched. The CDR3 has 15 residues.

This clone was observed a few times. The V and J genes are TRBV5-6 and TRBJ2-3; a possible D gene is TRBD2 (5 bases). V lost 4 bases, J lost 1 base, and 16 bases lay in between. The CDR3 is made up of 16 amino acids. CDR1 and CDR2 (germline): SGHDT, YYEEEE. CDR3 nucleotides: TGTGCCAGCAGCCTATGGACGTTCGGGGGCACAGATACGCAGTATTTT. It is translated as CASSLWTFGGTDTQYF.

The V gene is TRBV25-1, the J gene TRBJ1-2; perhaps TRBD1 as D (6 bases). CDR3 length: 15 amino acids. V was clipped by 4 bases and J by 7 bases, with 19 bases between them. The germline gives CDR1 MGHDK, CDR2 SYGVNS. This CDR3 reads CASSGPGGGPGGYTF. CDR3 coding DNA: TGTGCCAGCAGTGGCCCGGGCGGGGGCCCTGGTGGCTACACCTTC.

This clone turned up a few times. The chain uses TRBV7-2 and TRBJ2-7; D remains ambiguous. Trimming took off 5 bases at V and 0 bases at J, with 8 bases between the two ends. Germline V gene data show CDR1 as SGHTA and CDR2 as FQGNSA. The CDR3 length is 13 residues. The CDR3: CASSPPPSYEQYF. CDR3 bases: TGTGCCAGCAGCCCCCCGCCCTCCTACGAGCAGTACTTC.

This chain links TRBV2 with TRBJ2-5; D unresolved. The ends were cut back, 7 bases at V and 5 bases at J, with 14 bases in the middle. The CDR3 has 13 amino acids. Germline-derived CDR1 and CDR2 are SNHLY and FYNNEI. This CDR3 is CASMVLFGETQYF. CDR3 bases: TGTGCCAGCATGGTCCTCTTCGGGGAGACCCAGTACTTC. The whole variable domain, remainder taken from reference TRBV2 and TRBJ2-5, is EPEVTQTPSHQVTQMGQEVILRCVPISNHLYFYWYRQILGQKVEFLVSFYNNEISEKSEIFDDQFSVERPDGSNFTLKIRSTKLEDSAMYFCASMVLFGETQYFGPGTRLLVL.

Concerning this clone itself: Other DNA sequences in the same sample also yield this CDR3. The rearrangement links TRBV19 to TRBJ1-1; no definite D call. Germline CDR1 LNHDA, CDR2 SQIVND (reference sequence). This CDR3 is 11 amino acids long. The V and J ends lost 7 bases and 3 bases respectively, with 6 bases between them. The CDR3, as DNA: TGTGCCAGTACTAGGCACACTGAAGCTTTCTTT. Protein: CASTRHTEAFF.

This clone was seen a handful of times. The CDR3 protein is CASSLIGEVGNTIYF. Written as DNA, the CDR3 is TGCGCCAGCAGCTTGATCGGGGAGGTTGGAAACACCATATATTTT. The chain employs TRBV5-1 and TRBJ1-3; no reliable D call. The CDR3 runs to 15 residues. The V gene's germline CDR1 is SGHRS and CDR2 YFSETQ. Deletions cut 1 base from V and 3 bases from J, with 11 bases between.

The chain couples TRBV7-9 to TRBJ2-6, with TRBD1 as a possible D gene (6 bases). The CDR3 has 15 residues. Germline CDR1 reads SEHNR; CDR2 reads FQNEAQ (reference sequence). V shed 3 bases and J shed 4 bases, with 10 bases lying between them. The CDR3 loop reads CASSFSGAGANVLTF. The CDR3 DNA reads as TGTGCCAGCAGCTTTTCAGGGGCGGGGGCCAACGTCCTGACTTTC.

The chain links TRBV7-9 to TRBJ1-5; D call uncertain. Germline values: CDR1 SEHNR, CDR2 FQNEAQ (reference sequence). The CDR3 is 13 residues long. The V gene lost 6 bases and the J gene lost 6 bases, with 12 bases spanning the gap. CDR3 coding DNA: TGTGCCAGCAGACAAGGAGGGAGTCAGCCCCAGCATTTT. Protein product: CASRQGGSQPQHF.

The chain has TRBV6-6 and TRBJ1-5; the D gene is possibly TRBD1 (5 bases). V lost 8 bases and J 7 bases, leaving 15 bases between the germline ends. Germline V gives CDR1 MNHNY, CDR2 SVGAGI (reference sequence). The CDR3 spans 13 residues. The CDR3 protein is CASRRGNVQPQHF. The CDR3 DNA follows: TGTGCCAGCCGCCGGGGGAATGTGCAGCCCCAGCATTTT.

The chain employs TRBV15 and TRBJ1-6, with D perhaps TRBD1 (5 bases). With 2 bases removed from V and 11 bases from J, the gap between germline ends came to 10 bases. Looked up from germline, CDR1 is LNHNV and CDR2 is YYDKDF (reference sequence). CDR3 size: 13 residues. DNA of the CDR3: TGTGCCACCAGCAGACTTCAGGGAGCACCCCTCCACTTT. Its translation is CATSRLQGAPLHF.

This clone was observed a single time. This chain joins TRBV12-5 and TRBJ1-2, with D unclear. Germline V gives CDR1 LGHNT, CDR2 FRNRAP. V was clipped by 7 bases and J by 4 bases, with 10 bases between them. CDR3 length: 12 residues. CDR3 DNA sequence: TGTGCTAGTGCTCGTACCGGCTATGGCTACACCTTC. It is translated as CASARTGYGYTF.